This T cell receptor beta chain was recorded in a study of OX40 agonist ivuxolimab in advanced cancers. The CDR3 length is 13 residues. V dropped 6 bases and J dropped 5 bases, with 11 bases sitting between them. Germline V gene lookup returns CDR1 KGHSH and CDR2 LQKENI. As for this clone: Other nucleotide sequences from this sample produce the same CDR3.

Profiled with immunoSEQ multiplex PCR; TCRdb holds only in-frame clones, not every one. The repertoire consists of 82,000 or so clones, with approximately 90% occurring once and the leading ten covering 0.9% to 1.2%. The TCR sequence derives from an adult with an advanced solid tumor such as melanoma, head and neck, liver or kidney cancer. The chain combines TRBV18 with TRBJ1-5; no definite D call. The sample was CD4+ or CD8+ T cells sorted from blood, taken in a trial of the OX40 agonist ivuxolimab. In DNA, the CDR3 is TGTGCCAGCTCCCCGGGGAGGGATCAGCCCCAGCATTTT. As protein: CASSPGRDQPQHF.